Following are 5 T cell receptor beta chains from one sample sequenced in a study of T cells in women clearing cervical HPV infection (dated by TCRdb to between 2018 and 2020). Receptor amplification or capture employed the immunoSEQ multiplex PCR assay. TCRdb took over this immuneACCESS table, retaining in-frame rearrangements with V and J assigned. Such tables are incomplete; in checked studies, under half of the missing clones stem from an unresolved V gene, and the remainder is unexplained. The sample's table lists a count of under 25,000 clones. The ten top clones hold roughly 3% of the sample. Sequencing input: blood buffy coat. The receptors stem from a woman between 18 and 75 years old with a cervical HPV16 infection that either progressed to CIN3+ or cleared (not recorded which).

As concerns this clone: Coverage ceases 3 residues before the CDR3 finishes, and the germline J gene fills in the end. J is TRBJ1-1 and V is TRBV20-1; possibly TRBD1 for D (5 bases). CDR1 is DFQATT and CDR2 is SNEGSKA in the germline V gene (reference sequence). The germline V and J ends were trimmed by 0 bases and 1 base, with 18 bases remaining between them. The CDR3 is made up of 17 amino acids. The DNA read from the CDR3 is TGCAGTGCTAGAGATCTTTTGGGGGGGTTGAAGAACACTGAA. Its translation: CSARDLLGGLKNTE. The whole CDR3 protein reads CSARDLLGGLKNTEAFF.

Turning to this clone: From the germline J gene comes the end of the CDR3, since the read stops 3 residues before it. V and J are TRBV20-1 and TRBJ1-2; D gene uncertain. CDR3 length equals 14 residues. CDR1 is DFQATT, CDR2 SNEGSKA, per germline (reference sequence). V gave up 0 bases and J gave up 0 bases, with 8 bases separating them. CDR3 loop: CSARDNQANYGYTF. The CDR3 DNA, read in part, is TGCAGTGCTAGAGATAACCAGGCTAACTATGGC.

Of note for this clone: Read data end 3 residues before the CDR3 end; the end is taken from the germline J gene. The V gene is TRBV18, the J gene TRBJ1-2; 7 bases are a match to TRBD1. The CDR3 is made up of 17 amino acids. V shed 0 bases and J 7 bases; nucleotides not matched to a gene: 14. Germline V lookup: CDR1 KGHSH, CDR2 LQKENI. CDR3 bases read: TGTGCCAGCTCACCACCGGGACAGTCGAAATCAGAAGTTGGC. Protein sequence: CASSPPGQSKSEVG. In full, the CDR3 reads CASSPPGQSKSEVGYTF. Complete variable domain (other parts from reference TRBV18 and TRBJ1-2): NAGVMQNPRHLVRRRGQEARLRCSPMKGHSHVYWYRQLPEEGLKFMVYLQKENIIDESGMPKERFSAEFPKEGPSILRIQQVVRGDSAAYFCASSPPGQSKSEVGYTFGSGTRLTVV.

Regarding this clone: The DNA ends 3 residues before the CDR3 does, and the rest of the CDR3 is filled in from the germline J gene. The chain combines TRBV14 with TRBJ1-6; the match to TRBD1 covers 7 bases. The CDR3 length is 15 residues. CDR1 and CDR2 from the germline V gene are SGHDN and FVKESK. The J segment lost 6 bases and the V segment lost 8 bases, leaving 10 bases of the junction unmatched. The chain's CDR3 is CASRKETGSNSPLHF. The DNA read from the CDR3 is TGTGCCAGCCGAAAGGAGACAGGGTCTAATTCACCC.

About this clone: The read terminates 3 residues before the CDR3 end, so the remaining end is supplied by the germline J gene. The V call is TRBV30, the J call TRBJ2-4; no firm D call. Germline CDR1 reads GTSNPN; CDR2 reads SVGIG (reference sequence). This CDR3 comprises 13 residues. V was trimmed by 2 bases and J by 2 bases, leaving 7 bases between them. CDR3 DNA, as far as it was read: TGTGCCTGGAGTATAAGCTCCAAAAACATT. It encodes CAWSISSKNI. In full, the CDR3 reads CAWSISSKNIQYF.